A selection of T cell receptor beta chains follows, all from one sample in a study of CD8 T cells in Susac syndrome. In TCRdb, the immunoSEQ multiplex PCR reads were re-called with MiXCR into one record per CDR3 protein. The sample includes approximately 160,000 distinct CDR3 sequences, 85% to 95% of them seen just once. Sequenced material: CD4+ T cells from PBMCs. These receptors were obtained from a human donor in good health. Both conserved end residues are part of each CDR3. D genes are given only for firm matches. Some rows mark clone size as missing; the rest say once, few, many or name a class of expanded clone.

>TRBJ1-1|TRBV7-8|NA|NA
TGTGCCAGCAGCCCATACGGGGAGATGAACACTGAAGCTTTCTTT
CASSPYGEMNTEAFF
>TRBJ2-2|TRBV3-1|NA|NA
TGTGCCAGCAGCTGGACAGAGCAAGGGGAGCTGTTTTTT
CASSWTEQGELFF
>TRBJ2-1|TRBV23-1|TRBD2|NA
TGCGCCAGCAGTCATAAGCGGGGGGCCTACAATGAGCAGTTCTTC
CASSHKRGAYNEQFF
>TRBJ1-3|TRBV18|TRBD1|NA
TGTGCCAGCTCACTCGGGGGACAGGCTTCTGGAAACACCATATATTTT
CASSLGGQASGNTIYF
>TRBJ2-1|TRBV30|TRBD2|NA
TGTGCCTGGAGTGTACCTCGTCTAGCGGGTACCTCCGACGAAAATGAGCAGTTCTTC
CAWSVPRLAGTSDENEQFF
>TRBJ1-6|TRBV5-1|NA|NA
TGCGCCAGCAGCTTGGCCTCGGGACGCTATAATTCACCCCTCCACTTT
CASSLASGRYNSPLHF
>TRBJ1-2|TRBV2|TRBD1|NA
TGTGCCAGCACGGACAGGGGTCGAAATGGCTACACCTTC
CASTDRGRNGYTF
>TRBJ1-2|TRBV18|NA|NA
TGTGCCAGCTCACCAGGCCCAGGGTTCCCAAAGACCTTC
CASSPGPGFPKTF
>TRBJ2-3|TRBV7-2|TRBD2|once
TGTGCCAGCAGCCTTCGACTAGCGGGGGTGGGGACAGATACGCAGTATTTT
CASSLRLAGVGTDTQYF
>TRBJ1-2|TRBV2|NA|NA
TGTGCCAGCAGCCCTAGACTGGGAAACTATGGCTACACCTTC
CASSPRLGNYGYTF
>TRBJ2-5|TRBV10-3|NA|once
TGTGCCATCAGTGAGACCCAAGAGACCCAGTACTTC
CAISETQETQYF
>TRBJ1-1|TRBV7-2|NA|NA
TGTGCCAGCAGCTCTAGACGAGGGGGAGGACGGGGGAACACTGAAGCTTTCTTT
CASSSRRGGGRGNTEAFF
>TRBJ1-3|TRBV10-3|NA|NA
TGTGCCATCAGCCCGGGATTGCAAGGGAACACCATATATTTT
CAISPGLQGNTIYF
>TRBJ2-5|TRBV5-4|TRBD1|NA
TGTGCCAGCAGCGGGGGGGGGACAGGGCATGGAGAGACCCAGTACTTC
CASSGGGTGHGETQYF
>TRBJ1-5|TRBV18|NA|NA
TGTGCCAGCTCACCACTGGATAGCAATCAGCCCCAGCATTTT
CASSPLDSNQPQHF
>TRBJ2-1|TRBV29-1|TRBD2|NA
TGCAGCGTTGGAGCGGGGGGGGACTACAATGAGCAGTTCTTC
CSVGAGGDYNEQFF
>TRBJ1-5|TRBV7-9|TRBD1|NA
TGTGCCAGCAGCTCTCAGGGGGATCAGCCCCAGCATTTT
CASSSQGDQPQHF
>TRBJ2-5|TRBV30|NA|NA
TGTGCCTGGAGTATTAGCCAAGAGACCCAGTACTTC
CAWSISQETQYF
>TRBJ2-5|TRBV18|NA|NA
TGTGCCAGCTCACCACCGTATGAGACCCAGTACTTC
CASSPPYETQYF
>TRBJ1-2|TRBV3-1|TRBD1|NA
TGTGCCAGCGGGACAGGGGACTCAGGCTACACCTTC
CASGTGDSGYTF
>TRBJ1-2|TRBV19|TRBD1|NA
TGTGCCAGTAGCACCACCGGGACAGGCTATGGCTACACCTTC
CASSTTGTGYGYTF
>TRBJ2-6|TRBV2|NA|once
TGTGCCAGCACCGCCCGATCTGGGGCCAACGTCCTGACTTTC
CASTARSGANVLTF
>TRBJ1-5|TRBV19|TRBD1|NA
TGTGCCAGTACCCCGGGACAGGGAAGCAATCAGCCCCAGCATTTT
CASTPGQGSNQPQHF
>TRBJ1-6|TRBV2|TRBD1|NA
TGTGCCAGCACCTTCGACAGGGCAGATAATTCACCCCTCCACTTT
CASTFDRADNSPLHF
>TRBJ2-7|TRBV20-1|TRBD1|NA
TGCAGTGCCCTCCCGGGACAGGGCTACGAGCAGTACTTC
CSALPGQGYEQYF
>TRBJ2-1|TRBV2|NA|NA
TGTGCCAGCAGTGACAACTCCTACAATGAGCAGTTCTTC
CASSDNSYNEQFF
>TRBJ2-5|TRBV6-1|NA|NA
TGTGCCAGCAGGCTTGACCAGGACACTTGGGAGGAGACCCAGTACTTC
CASRLDQDTWEETQYF
>TRBJ1-2|TRBV12-3/TRBV12-4|NA|few
TGTGCCAGCAGTTTCCGAAACTATGGCTACACCTTC
CASSFRNYGYTF